This T cell receptor (beta chain) was obtained from a study of PD-1 blockade in classical Hodgkin lymphoma. Repertoires were generated with immunoSEQ multiplex PCR, while TCRdb's copy carries only in-frame clones and drops some. The table lists 50,000 to 65,000 clones, around nine tenths of them singletons. The time point is: cycle 4 day 1 (C4D1), after less than 7 weeks of nivolumab. With no exception, relapse followed autologous stem cell transplantation in all patients, and brentuximab vedotin exposure varied. The input for sequencing was peripheral blood mononuclear cells (PBMCs), taken before the fourth cycle of nivolumab. The clonotype was recovered from a human donor with classical Hodgkin lymphoma.

This CDR3 is CASSLPSGGADEQFF. CDR3 coding DNA: TGCGCCAGCAGCTTGCCAAGCGGGGGGGCCGATGAGCAGTTCTTC. The rearrangement links TRBV5-1 to TRBJ2-1; 10 bases align to TRBD2. The length of the CDR3 is 15 residues. Per the germline V gene, CDR1 is SGHRS and CDR2 is YFSETQ. The trim removed 1 base at V and 8 bases at J, leaving 6 bases unmatched.